This T cell receptor beta chain was identified in a study of blood T cell repertoires in COVID-19. Whole-study context: Italy, Spain and the United States were the sources of the convalescent and acute COVID-19 samples. In each case, the material was cDNA or gDNA derived from T cells, B-cell-depleted T cells, or PBMCs.

Seattle patient enrollment occurred during active infection, with longitudinal follow-up thereafter. Losses at the gene ends were 4 bases for V and 0 bases for J; bases not matched to a gene: 8. Germline CDR1 KGHDR, CDR2 SFDVKD. The CDR3 extends over 18 amino acids. Original methodology: Reference gene primer amplification yielded estimated nucleated cell counts. Only in-frame clones appear in the TCRdb table, and some are missing; sequencing was by immunoSEQ multiplex PCR. The V and J calls and clone size come from that table; D and trimming were worked out from the DNA. The table lists about 330,000 clones, roughly 87% of them singletons.

This chain joins TRBV24-1 and TRBJ2-5, with 12 bases that match TRBD2. The TCR sequence derives from a young man with COVID-19, enrolled during active disease. Sequencing was carried out using peripheral blood. The CDR3 DNA follows: TGTGCCACCAGTGAGGGGACTAGCGGGCCGAGGAACCAAGAGACCCAGTACTTC. The encoded protein is CATSEGTSGPRNQETQYF.